The entry below gives a single T cell receptor beta chain sequence along with its context. The data were produced by immunoSEQ multiplex PCR, yet TCRdb's version contains in-frame clones alone and is incomplete. The data show about 97,000 clones, with roughly 80% seen just once and 4.4% held by the top ten. Germline V gives CDR1 SGDLS, CDR2 YYNGEE. V dropped 0 bases and J dropped 5 bases, with 13 bases sitting between them. The CDR3 extends over 15 amino acids. This sample stems from a study of blood T cell repertoires in COVID-19. This TCR came from a man aged 55 to 70 with acute or convalescent COVID-19. The chain couples TRBV9 to TRBJ2-3; a weak D match, TRBD2 (5 bases). The material sequenced was peripheral blood. The CDR3 reads CASSVVPRGGDTQYF. The CDR3 nucleotides are TGTGCCAGCAGCGTAGTGCCCCGAGGAGGAGATACGCAGTATTTT.